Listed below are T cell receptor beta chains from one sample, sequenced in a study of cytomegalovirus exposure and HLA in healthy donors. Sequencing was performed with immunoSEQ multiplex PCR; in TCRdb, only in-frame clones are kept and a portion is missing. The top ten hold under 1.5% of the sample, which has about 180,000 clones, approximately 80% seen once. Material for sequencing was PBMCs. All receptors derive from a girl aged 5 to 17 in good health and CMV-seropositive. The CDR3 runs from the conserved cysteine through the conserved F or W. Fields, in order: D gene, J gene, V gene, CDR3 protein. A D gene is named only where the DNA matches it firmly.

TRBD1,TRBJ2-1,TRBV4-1,CASSRRDRGDNEQFF
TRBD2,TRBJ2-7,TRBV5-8,CASERGLSYEQYF
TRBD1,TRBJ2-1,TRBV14,CASSQNNGQVYNEQFF
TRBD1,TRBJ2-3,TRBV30,CAWSPYDRGDTQYF
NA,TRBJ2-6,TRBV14,CASSQDGNSGANVLTF
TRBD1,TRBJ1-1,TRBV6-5,CASSYGQGVNTEAFF
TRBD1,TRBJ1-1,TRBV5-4,CASSLEGAAAEAFF
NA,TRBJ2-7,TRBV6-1,CASSAAPPMTATYEQYF
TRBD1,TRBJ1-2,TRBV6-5,CASRPDRDGGYTF
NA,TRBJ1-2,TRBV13,CASSGPEDRGYTF
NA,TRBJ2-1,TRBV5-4,CASRPASGVIYNEQFF
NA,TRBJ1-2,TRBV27,CASSLGPGVNYGYTF
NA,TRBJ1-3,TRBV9,CASSVGDSSGNTIYF
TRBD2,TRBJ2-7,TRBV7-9,CASSFSSASGRYEQYF
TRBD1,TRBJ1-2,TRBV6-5,CASTPGQGGGAGYTF
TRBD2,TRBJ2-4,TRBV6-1,CASSDPGGGKNIQYF
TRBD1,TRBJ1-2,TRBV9,CASSGRTGGPGYTF
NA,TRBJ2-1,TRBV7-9,CASSLTREQFF
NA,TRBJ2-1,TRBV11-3,CASSLLSGNEQFF
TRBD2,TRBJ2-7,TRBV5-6,CASSLGLAVYEQYF
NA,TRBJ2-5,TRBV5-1,CASSLTRLETQYF
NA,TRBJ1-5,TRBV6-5,CASSYSHSNQPQHF
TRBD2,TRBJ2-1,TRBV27,CASSPGLAGANNEQFF
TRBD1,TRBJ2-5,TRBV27,CASLDRAEETQYF
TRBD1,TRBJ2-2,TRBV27,CASSLEAGGPGELFF
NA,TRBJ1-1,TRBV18,CASSPQEGRVVAEAFF
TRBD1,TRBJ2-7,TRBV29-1,CSVELTGGTYEQYF
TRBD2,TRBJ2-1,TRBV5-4,CASRYGTSGYNEQFF
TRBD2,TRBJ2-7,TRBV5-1,CASSALADYEQYF
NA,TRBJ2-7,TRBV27,CASSPFRQEPPFEQYF
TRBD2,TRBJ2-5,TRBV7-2,CASSSGLAGPQETQYF
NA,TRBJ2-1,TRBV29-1,CSVEEGPPQFF
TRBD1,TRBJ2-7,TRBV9,CASSVLGQGAYEQYF
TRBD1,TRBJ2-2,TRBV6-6,CASRTTGVSPGELFF
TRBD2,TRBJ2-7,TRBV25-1,CASSIAGPLNEQYF
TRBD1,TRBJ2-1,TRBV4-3,CASSQGDSQHYNEQFF
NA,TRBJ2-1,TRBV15,CATSRDLVNEQFF
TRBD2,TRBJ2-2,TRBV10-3,CAIRLAGARRNTGELFF
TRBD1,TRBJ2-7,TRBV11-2,CASSLVTGSSYEQYF
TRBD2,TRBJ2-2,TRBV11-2,CASSLTGGRTGGELFF
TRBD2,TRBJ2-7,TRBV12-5,CATSIAGGGPYEQYF
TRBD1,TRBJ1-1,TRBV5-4,CASSPTGTGGTEAFF
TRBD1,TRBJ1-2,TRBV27,CASTRLKGTGGEGYGYTF
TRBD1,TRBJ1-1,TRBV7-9,CASSRGTGGATTEAFF
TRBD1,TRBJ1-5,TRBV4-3,CASSQGQTSNQPQHF
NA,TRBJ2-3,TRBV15,CATRDCCHPSTDTQYF
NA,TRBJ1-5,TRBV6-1,CASSDVRDTYSNQPQHF
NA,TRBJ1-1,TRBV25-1,CASSDQGSMNTEAFF
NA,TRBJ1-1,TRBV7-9,CASSLLQQTEAFF
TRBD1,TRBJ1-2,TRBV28,CASSSPSGGSGYTF
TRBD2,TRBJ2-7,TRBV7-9,CASSLSLKREGSYEQYF
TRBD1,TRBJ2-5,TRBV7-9,CASSFSTGPSETQYF